Each of the 29 T cell receptor beta chains below was sequenced from the same sample in a study of CD8 T cells in ankylosing spondylitis. TCRdb used MiXCR to reprocess the 5' RACE reads, holding one entry per CDR3 protein. The repertoire holds about 540,000 distinct CDR3 sequences, with more than 9.5% as singletons. Study-wide results and limits: The study identified a TCR beta motif of several highly homologous variants that appeared characteristic of ankylosing spondylitis blood.

These TCRs' antigens remain unknown. Source material: blood, either unsorted or a sorted T cell fraction (not recorded which). These receptors originate from a male donor with ankylosing spondylitis.

In its sample, this clonotype was seen many times. J is TRBJ2-3 and V is TRBV29-1; D remains unclear. The CDR3 runs to 13 residues. The V and J ends lost 4 bases and 4 bases respectively, with 12 bases between them. In germline, CDR1 is SQVTM, CDR2 ANQGSEA. The CDR3 is CSVVVGSADTQYF. The CDR3 nucleotides are TGCAGCGTTGTAGTTGGGTCCGCAGATACGCAGTATTTT.

CDR3 sequence reads: CASYHETQETQYF. The CDR3 DNA sequence: TGTGCCAGCTATCATGAGACCCAAGAGACCCAGTACTTC. This chain uses TRBV2 with TRBJ2-5; D unclear. V lost 8 bases and J 1 base, leaving 11 bases between the germline ends. The germline V gene has CDR1 SNHLY and CDR2 FYNNEI. The CDR3 extends over 13 amino acids.

The V gene is TRBV30, the J gene TRBJ2-5; the match to TRBD2 covers 7 bases. Unmatched junction bases numbered 12, after V lost 7 bases and J lost 1 base. This CDR3 comprises 15 residues. Germline lookup yields CDR1 GTSNPN and CDR2 SVGIG (reference sequence). The CDR3 DNA follows: TGTGCCTTCAGGGACTACAGGTCGTTCCAAGAGACCCAGTACTTC. As protein: CAFRDYRSFQETQYF.

In this sample, this clonotype turned up a few times. The chain employs TRBV7-9 and TRBJ2-7; weak D call: TRBD2 (5 bases). CDR1 SEHNR and CDR2 FQNEAQ come from the germline V gene (reference sequence). Trimming pared 5 bases from V and 2 bases from J, leaving 13 bases between. The CDR3 is made up of 14 amino acids. The CDR3 sequence: CASSKGTGTYEQYV. Written as DNA, the CDR3 is TGTGCCAGCAGCAAGGGAACCGGGACCTACGAGCAGTACGTC.

This clonotype has just a few counts. The CDR3 bases are TGCGCCAGCAGCTTTGGACTAGCGGTAGCCAAAAACATTCAGTACTTC. Residues: CASSFGLAVAKNIQYF. The V gene is TRBV5-1, the J gene TRBJ2-4, with TRBD2 identical over 10 bases. Germline CDR1 SGHRS, CDR2 YFSETQ. The V gene end was trimmed by 2 bases and the J gene end by 0 bases; junction bases not matched to a gene: 2. CDR3 length: 16 residues.

This chain uses TRBV20-1 with TRBJ1-2; D remains unclear. CDR3 size: 15 residues. Germline V gives CDR1 DFQATT, CDR2 SNEGSKA (reference sequence). V was cut by 6 bases and J by 4 bases, with 21 bases left in between. Here the CDR3 reads CSAFLGSGKSYGYTF. The CDR3 nucleotides read TGCAGTGCCTTTTTGGGGTCAGGCAAATCCTATGGCTACACCTTC.

V gene TRBV24-1 combines with J gene TRBJ2-3; 8 positions match TRBD2. This CDR3 comprises 19 residues. Trimming removed 0 bases from V and 5 bases from J; junction bases left unmatched: 15. From germline, CDR1 is KGHDR and CDR2 SFDVKD. CDR3 amino acids: CATSDLHDGGRPPGDTQYF. The CDR3 DNA reads TGTGCCACCAGTGATTTGCACGATGGCGGGAGGCCACCAGGAGATACGCAGTATTTT.

This clonotype was seen many times. The genes are TRBV20-1 and TRBJ1-5; TRBD1 matches at 8 bases. The CDR3 length is 15 residues. Germline trimming cut 2 bases from V and 5 bases from J; bases unmatched to any gene: 8. Germline V gene sequence: CDR1 DFQATT, CDR2 SNEGSKA (reference sequence). The CDR3 sequence is CSARHRGTGDQPQHF. CDR3 in DNA: TGCAGTGCTAGACACAGGGGGACAGGAGATCAGCCCCAGCATTTT.

This clonotype was seen only a few times. The V gene is TRBV7-8, the J gene TRBJ2-1, with D possibly matching TRBD2 (6 bases). Germline CDR1 and CDR2: SGHVS and FQNEAQ. The CDR3 is made up of 14 amino acids. V was pared by 6 bases and J by 9 bases, with 18 bases between. The DNA of the CDR3 is TGTGCCAGCAGGCGGACTATTAGCGGTGCTGAGCAGTTCTTC. This codes for CASRRTISGAEQFF.

This chain joins TRBV29-1 and TRBJ2-5; D might be TRBD1 or TRBD2, each matching 6 bases. The length of the CDR3 is 14 residues. The germline gives CDR1 SQVTM, CDR2 ANQGSEA. Trimming left V 4 bases short and J 2 bases short, with 14 bases between. CDR3 sequence: CSVGIGGGQETQYF. DNA of the CDR3: TGCAGCGTTGGGATCGGAGGGGGTCAAGAGACCCAGTACTTC. The full variable domain, rest sourced from reference TRBV29-1 and TRBJ2-5, is SAVISQKPSRDICQRGTSLTIQCQVDSQVTMMFWYRQQPGQSLTLIATANQGSEATYESGFVIDKFPISRPNLTFSTLTVSNMSPEDSSIYLCSVGIGGGQETQYFGPGTRLLVL.

This clonotype was counted only a few times. The J gene is TRBJ2-7, the V gene TRBV7-9; D remains ambiguous. V lost 5 bases and J lost 4, with 15 bases in between. This CDR3 spans 14 amino acids. Per the germline V gene, CDR1 is SEHNR and CDR2 is FQNEAQ (reference sequence). The CDR3 coding sequence is TGTGCCAGCAGCCTCGATGGTGAAGGGTACGAGCAGTACTTC. Residues: CASSLDGEGYEQYF.

This clonotype was counted only a few times. The rearrangement joins TRBV27 to TRBJ1-2, with D maybe TRBD1 (5 bases). Deletions cut 2 bases from V and 7 bases from J, with 11 bases between. Germline assignment: CDR1 MNHEY and CDR2 SMNVEV (reference sequence). The CDR3 is 13 amino acids. This CDR3 reads CASSLSETVGYTF. CDR3 bases: TGTGCCAGCAGTTTAAGTGAGACAGTTGGCTACACCTTC.

The chain couples TRBV11-2 to TRBJ2-7, with 10 bases identical to TRBD1. With 4 bases clipped from V and 4 bases from J, the junction kept 4 bases outside the gene matches. Germline V lookup: CDR1 SGHAT, CDR2 FQNNGV. The length of the CDR3 is 14 residues. This chain's CDR3 is CASSWDRGGYEQYF. The CDR3 coding sequence is TGTGCCAGCAGCTGGGACAGGGGTGGGTACGAGCAGTACTTC.

The chain joins TRBV5-1 to TRBJ2-5, with D perhaps matching TRBD1 or TRBD2 (5 bases each). Germline lookup yields CDR1 SGHRS and CDR2 YFSETQ. The CDR3 sequence is 16 residues long. V lost 6 bases and J 5 bases, leaving 23 bases between the germline ends. CDR3 bases: TGCGCCAGCAAGAAGGGGACCGTAGGCTACAAGGAGACCCAGTACTTC. Protein: CASKKGTVGYKETQYF.

The chain employs TRBV6-5 and TRBJ2-3; D uncertain. CDR1 is MNHEY, CDR2 SVGAGI, per germline. There are 14 residues in the CDR3. Trimming stripped 6 bases from V and 6 bases from J, with 16 bases between. In DNA, the CDR3 is TGTGCCAGCAGATCACTCATTACAGCGGATACGCAGTATTTT. Translated: CASRSLITADTQYF.

The chain is built from TRBV4-2 and TRBJ1-2; D is perhaps TRBD1 (6 bases). This CDR3 spans 15 amino acids. Between the trimmed V and J ends, which lost 4 bases and 2 bases, there was a span of 14 bases. Per germline, CDR1 LGHNA and CDR2 YNFKEQ. The chain's CDR3 is CASSPSAGENYGYTF. CDR3 nucleotide sequence: TGTGCCAGCAGCCCCTCGGCAGGGGAAAACTATGGCTACACCTTC.

This clonotype was picked up many times. This chain links TRBV20-1 with TRBJ2-5; D tentatively fits TRBD1 or TRBD2 (5 bases each). This CDR3 comprises 13 residues. V gave up 4 bases and J gave up 1 base, with 10 bases separating them. Germline values: CDR1 DFQATT, CDR2 SNEGSKA (reference sequence). CDR3 in amino acids: CSATRGPQETQYF. For the CDR3, the DNA is TGCAGTGCTACGAGGGGTCCCCAAGAGACCCAGTACTTC.

This clonotype was seen more than once but under ten times. This chain joins TRBV20-1 and TRBJ2-3; 11 positions agree with TRBD2. Per germline, CDR1 DFQATT and CDR2 SNEGSKA (reference sequence). The CDR3 is made up of 14 amino acids. V was pared by 7 bases and J by 3 bases, with 6 bases of the junction left unmatched. The CDR3 here is CSGQGTSGTDTQYF. CDR3 DNA: TGCAGTGGACAGGGGACTAGCGGAACAGATACGCAGTATTTT.

In its sample, this clonotype was seen a few times. V is TRBV27 and J is TRBJ1-1; maybe TRBD1 (6 bases). This CDR3 comprises 15 residues. Germline V CDR1 and CDR2: MNHEY, SMNVEV (reference sequence). Deletions cut 0 bases from V and 2 bases from J, with 10 bases between. The CDR3 DNA reads TGTGCCAGCAGTTTATCAAGGACAGTAAACACTGAAGCTTTCTTT. The encoded protein is CASSLSRTVNTEAFF.

This chain links TRBV5-1 with TRBJ1-1; 10 bases map to TRBD1. CDR3 length: 17 residues. Trimming removed 7 bases from V and 0 bases from J; junction bases left unmatched: 12. Germline lookup yields CDR1 SGHRS and CDR2 YFSETQ. CDR3 region: CASSGTGERHLNTEAFF. The CDR3 coding sequence is TGCGCCAGCTCAGGGACAGGGGAACGTCATTTGAACACTGAAGCTTTCTTT.

The CDR3 region is CASSDTAYNEQFF. In DNA form, the CDR3 reads TGTGCCAGCAGCGACACAGCGTACAATGAGCAGTTCTTC. The chain is built from TRBV7-6 and TRBJ2-1; D not certain. The germline V gene has CDR1 SGHVS and CDR2 FNYEAQ. Trimming pared 5 bases from V and 4 bases from J, leaving 9 bases between. The CDR3 totals 13 residues.

A word on this clonotype: A much larger clone lies a single base off, so this may be a read error. J is TRBJ2-6 and V is TRBV5-1, with D perhaps being TRBD1 or TRBD2 (5 bases each). Germline lookup yields CDR1 SGHRS and CDR2 YFSETQ. The V end lost 0 bases, the J end lost 0 bases, and 13 bases lay between the germline ends. CDR3 size: 18 residues. The CDR3 sequence: CASSLGGTLSSGANVLTF. The DNA of the CDR3 is TGCGCCAGCAGCTTGGGAGGGACCTTAAGCTCTGGGGCCAACGTCCTGACTTTC.

This chain joins TRBV6-5 and TRBJ2-1; perhaps TRBD2 as D (6 bases). Germline loops: CDR1 MNHEY, CDR2 SVGAGI. V was clipped by 0 bases and J by 7 bases, with 10 bases between them. The CDR3 sequence is 14 residues long. CDR3: CASSYSRGMNEQFF. DNA of the CDR3: TGTGCCAGCAGTTACTCGCGGGGTATGAATGAGCAGTTCTTC.

This clonotype was detected only a few times. This chain joins TRBV5-1 and TRBJ2-7; tentative D call: TRBD1 (5 bases). There are 14 residues in the CDR3. V lost 0 bases and J 3 bases, leaving 10 bases between the germline ends. CDR1 is SGHRS and CDR2 is YFSETQ in the germline V gene. DNA for the CDR3: TGCGCCAGCAGCTTGGACCCCGACAGCTACGAGCAGTACTTC. This translates into CASSLDPDSYEQYF.

The J gene is TRBJ2-1, the V gene TRBV7-9; 9 bases match TRBD1. This CDR3 is 17 amino acids long. The germline V gene encodes CDR1 SEHNR and CDR2 FQNEAQ (reference sequence). The V gene end was trimmed by 3 bases and the J gene end by 8 bases; junction bases not matched to a gene: 14. CDR3 sequence: CASSLGVLDRGRDEQFF. The CDR3, as DNA: TGTGCCAGCAGCTTGGGCGTTTTGGACAGGGGAAGGGATGAGCAGTTCTTC.

V usage is TRBV3-1 and J usage is TRBJ2-2; D possibly uses TRBD1 or TRBD2 (5 bases each). CDR3 length: 15 amino acids. Trimming pared 3 bases from V and 7 bases from J, leaving 15 bases between. Germline CDR1 reads LGHDT; CDR2 reads YNNKEL (reference sequence). The CDR3 spells CASSQAGTVGGELFF. The CDR3 coding sequence is TGTGCCAGCAGCCAGGCCGGGACGGTTGGCGGGGAGCTGTTTTTT.

V and J are TRBV4-2 and TRBJ2-7, with D perhaps TRBD1 (6 bases). V lost 0 bases and J lost 6, with 12 bases in between. Per the germline V gene, CDR1 is LGHNA and CDR2 is YNFKEQ. The CDR3 runs 14 residues. Here the CDR3 reads CASSQEQGYGEQYF. In DNA form, the CDR3 reads TGTGCCAGCAGCCAAGAACAGGGATATGGCGAGCAGTACTTC.

This clonotype was observed a few times. The V and J genes are TRBV20-1 and TRBJ1-6; tentatively, D is TRBD1 (6 bases). Trimming cost V 3 bases and J 2 bases, with 11 bases left between them. This CDR3 has 15 amino acids. Per germline, CDR1 DFQATT and CDR2 SNEGSKA (reference sequence). CDR3 sequence (DNA): TGCAGTGCTAGTGGGCAGGGGCCCTATAATTCACCCCTCCACTTT. It codes for CSASGQGPYNSPLHF.

There are a few counts of this clonotype. The chain uses TRBV12-3 or TRBV12-4 and TRBJ2-3, with TRBD2 matching over 9 bases. The CDR3 totals 15 residues. The junction had 5 bases not matched to a gene; V was cut back by 5 bases and J by 2 bases. The CDR3, as DNA: TGTGCCAGCAGTCGAAGACTAGCGGCCACAGATACGCAGTATTTT. It yields the protein CASSRRLAATDTQYF.